Listed below are T cell receptor beta chains from one sample, sequenced in a study of blood T cell repertoires in COVID-19. The protocol was immunoSEQ multiplex PCR, while the TCRdb copy is restricted to in-frame clones and leaves out a portion. The sample yields 53,000 or so clones, approximately 80% seen once. The sequencing input was peripheral blood. Receptors were obtained from a man aged 70-80 years with active or convalescent COVID-19. Both conserved end residues are part of each CDR3. Fields, in order: J gene, clone size, V gene, D gene, CDR3 DNA, CDR3 protein. A D gene is named only where the DNA matches it firmly. The size of a clone is reported for some rows only, either as once, few or many, or as a class for expanded clones.

j_gene: TRBJ2-7; abundance: NA; v_gene: TRBV9; d_gene: TRBD2; CDR3nt: TGTGCCAGCAGCGTAGGTGGTAGCGGGACATTCTACGAGCAGTACTTC; CDR3aa: CASSVGGSGTFYEQYF
j_gene: TRBJ1-3; abundance: NA; v_gene: TRBV12-5; d_gene: TRBD1; CDR3nt: TGTGCTAGTGGTTGGGGACAGGGCTTGAACACCATATATTTT; CDR3aa: CASGWGQGLNTIYF
j_gene: TRBJ1-5; abundance: NA; v_gene: TRBV3-1/TRBV3-2; d_gene: TRBD1; CDR3nt: TGTGCCAGCAGCCAAGGTCAGGGGGCGCCCCAGCATTTT; CDR3aa: CASSQGQGAPQHF
j_gene: TRBJ2-7; abundance: NA; v_gene: TRBV12-3/TRBV12-4; d_gene: NA; CDR3nt: TGTGCCAGCAGTTTGAGGACAGTCTACGAGCAGTACTTC; CDR3aa: CASSLRTVYEQYF
j_gene: TRBJ2-7; abundance: many; v_gene: TRBV11-3; d_gene: NA; CDR3nt: TGTGCCAGCAGTCGTCTGGGTCGTAGGGACAAAACCTACGAGCAGTACTTC; CDR3aa: CASSRLGRRDKTYEQYF
j_gene: TRBJ2-1; abundance: NA; v_gene: TRBV27; d_gene: TRBD2; CDR3nt: TGTGCCAGCAGTTTAGAGTACGGGAGGGCCGGGAATGAGCAGTTCTTC; CDR3aa: CASSLEYGRAGNEQFF
j_gene: TRBJ1-5; abundance: once; v_gene: TRBV11-2; d_gene: TRBD1; CDR3nt: TGTGCCAGCTGGGCCGGGACAGGGGAGGGATGTTGCAATCAGCCCCAGCATTTT; CDR3aa: CASWAGTGEGCCNQPQHF
j_gene: TRBJ1-1; abundance: NA; v_gene: TRBV28; d_gene: TRBD1; CDR3nt: TGTGCCATCGTAACAGGGGGCTACACTGAAGCTTTCTTT; CDR3aa: CAIVTGGYTEAFF
j_gene: TRBJ1-1; abundance: NA; v_gene: TRBV11-2; d_gene: NA; CDR3nt: TGTGCCAGCAGCTTAGCACAGGGGAACACTGAAGCTTTCTTT; CDR3aa: CASSLAQGNTEAFF
j_gene: TRBJ2-1; abundance: NA; v_gene: TRBV4-1; d_gene: TRBD2; CDR3nt: TGCGCCAGCAGCACCCACCCCGGGGGGGATGGGAATGAGCAGTTCTTC; CDR3aa: CASSTHPGGDGNEQFF
j_gene: TRBJ1-3; abundance: once; v_gene: TRBV7-2; d_gene: NA; CDR3nt: TGTGCCAGCAGCTTGGGGAGGGGGAGCTCTGGAAACACCATATATTTT; CDR3aa: CASSLGRGSSGNTIYF
j_gene: TRBJ2-1; abundance: NA; v_gene: TRBV4-3; d_gene: NA; CDR3nt: TGCGCCAGCAGCCGAACCGGGAGTTACAATGAGCAGTTCTTC; CDR3aa: CASSRTGSYNEQFF
j_gene: TRBJ2-3; abundance: NA; v_gene: TRBV4-2; d_gene: TRBD2; CDR3nt: TGTGCCAGCAGCGCCAGACTAGCGGGGGACGGGGCAGATACGCAGTATTTT; CDR3aa: CASSARLAGDGADTQYF